The 30 T cell receptor beta chains given below trace back to one sample, sequenced in a study of blood T cells in healthy people across ages. The use of a sample-barcoded 5' primer and a J-beta primer mix characterized a second PCR of about 7 to 12 cycles. TCRdb re-derived calls from the 5' RACE reads in MiXCR, one entry per CDR3 protein. The data contain approximately 810,000 distinct CDR3 sequences, 30% to 45% of them singletons. Sequenced sample: blood. The source of these receptors is a man between 18 and 35 years old in good health.

Comments on this clonotype: A read error may explain this, as a much larger clone is one base away. The chain is built from TRBV6-6 and TRBJ2-1; D gene uncertain. The CDR3 runs 12 residues. Germline values: CDR1 MNHNY, CDR2 SVGAGI (reference sequence). Trimming pared 6 bases from V and 15 bases from J, leaving 18 bases between. CDR3 sequence: CASRKNVKRPFF. CDR3 DNA: TGTGCCAGCAGAAAAAACGTCAAGAGGCCGTTCTTC.

This chain's CDR3 is CASSLVGTGDYEQYF. The CDR3 region has the DNA TGCGCCAGCAGCTTGGTCGGGACAGGGGACTACGAGCAGTACTTC. This rearrangement joins TRBV5-1 to TRBJ2-7; 10 bases agree with TRBD1. V was clipped by 0 bases and J by 3 bases; unmatched bases: 3. Germline V lookup: CDR1 SGHRS, CDR2 YFSETQ. This CDR3 spans 15 amino acids.

This clonotype was seen ten or more times. The rearrangement uses TRBV27 and TRBJ2-1; D is perhaps TRBD2 (7 bases). With 4 bases removed from V and 4 bases from J, the gap between germline ends came to 23 bases. The CDR3 length is 18 residues. Germline V gene sequence: CDR1 MNHEY, CDR2 SMNVEV (reference sequence). The CDR3 sequence is CASSSLIRGGGPYNEQFF. The CDR3 DNA reads TGTGCCAGCAGTTCCCTAATTCGGGGAGGGGGACCATACAATGAGCAGTTCTTC.

The CDR3 sequence is CASSALREKQFF. The CDR3 nucleotides are TGTGCCAGCAGCGCGCTCCGGGAAAAGCAGTTCTTC. The chain uses TRBV7-2 and TRBJ2-1, with D perhaps matching TRBD2 (5 bases). Germline V gene lookup returns CDR1 SGHTA and CDR2 FQGNSA. The V end was cut by 5 bases, the J end by 11 bases, with 13 bases between. CDR3 size: 12 residues.

The genes are TRBV25-1 and TRBJ2-3; D is ambiguous. The CDR3 is made up of 13 amino acids. The V end lost 1 base, the J end lost 10 bases, and 12 bases lay between the germline ends. Germline CDR1 and CDR2: MGHDK and SYGVNS. In DNA form, the CDR3 reads TGTGCCAGCAGTGAATGGGGTGGAGAGGCGCAGTATTTT. It specifies CASSEWGGEAQYF.

The CDR3 coding sequence is TGCAGTGTCTCGAAGAGGGCCTACGAGCAGTACTTC. This gives the protein CSVSKRAYEQYF. This chain links TRBV20-1 with TRBJ2-4; the D gene is possibly TRBD2 (5 bases). The DNA end is more similar to TRBJ2-7, so the J call may be wrong. The CDR3 covers 12 residues. Germline V gives CDR1 DFQATT, CDR2 SNEGSKA (reference sequence).

The chain couples TRBV6-1 to TRBJ1-2; D may be TRBD1 (5 bases). The CDR3 contains 17 residues. Per the germline V gene, CDR1 is MNHNS and CDR2 is SASEGT. The V gene lost 3 bases and the J gene lost 4 bases, with 21 bases spanning the gap. For the CDR3, the DNA is TGTGCCAGCAGTGAGCCCCCCGCGCGGGCTGGGGGCTATGGCTACACCTTC. Amino acids: CASSEPPARAGGYGYTF.

The rearrangement links TRBV24-1 to TRBJ2-5; unclear D gene. The CDR3 extends over 15 amino acids. Germline CDR1 KGHDR, CDR2 SFDVKD. V dropped 2 bases and J dropped 5 bases, with 14 bases sitting between them. CDR3 residues: CATSDSIGRKETQYF. CDR3 DNA: TGTGCCACCAGTGATTCTATTGGCCGAAAGGAGACCCAGTACTTC.

This clonotype was seen a few times. The chain links TRBV25-1 to TRBJ2-4; D ambiguous. CDR3 length equals 15 residues. Germline V lookup: CDR1 MGHDK, CDR2 SYGVNS. V was cut by 2 bases and J by 8 bases, with 16 bases left in between. CDR3 bases: TGTGCCAGCAGTGAACCGAGACCTGCAGCAGACATTCAGTACTTC. Translated: CASSEPRPAADIQYF.

The genes are TRBV21-1 and TRBJ1-5; TRBD1 is the table's D call and was not checked against the DNA. TRBV21-1 is labeled a pseudogene. This CDR3 is built from 18 residues. The CDR3 reads CASSNQPGTGEILQPQHF. CDR3 bases: TGTGCCAGCAGCAACCAACCCGGGACAGGGGAGATTTTACAGCCCCAGCATTTT.

The chain uses TRBV12-3 or TRBV12-4 and TRBJ1-1; no reliable D call. The CDR3 runs to 13 residues. V lost 1 base and J lost 7, with 10 bases in between. CDR3 amino acids: CASSLGVGIEAFF. In DNA, the CDR3 is TGTGCCAGCAGTTTAGGAGTAGGGATTGAAGCTTTCTTT.

CDR3 nucleotide sequence: TGTGCCAGCAGTCAGGGGACAGAGCAGTTCTTC. Translating gives CASSQGTEQFF. V usage is TRBV6-2 or TRBV6-3 and J usage is TRBJ2-1; maybe TRBD1 (6 bases). Deletions cut 5 bases from V and 10 bases from J, with 9 bases between. CDR1 and CDR2 from the germline V gene are MNHEY and SVGEGT. The CDR3 extends over 11 amino acids.

This clonotype was detected ten times or more. The J gene is TRBJ1-4, the V gene TRBV12-3 or TRBV12-4, with D possibly matching TRBD1 (5 bases). This CDR3 has 12 amino acids. The V gene lost 4 bases and the J gene lost 7 bases, with 7 bases spanning the gap. The CDR3, as DNA: TGTGCCAGCAGTTGGGACTCTGAAAAACTGTTTTTT. Protein: CASSWDSEKLFF.

There are a few counts of this clonotype. J is TRBJ2-1 and V is TRBV5-6; D may be TRBD1 (5 bases). This CDR3 is built from 16 residues. V was clipped by 1 base and J by 5 bases, with 16 bases between them. Germline loops: CDR1 SGHDT, CDR2 YYEEEE. The CDR3 region is CASSLWGAIKHNEQFF. In DNA form, the CDR3 reads TGTGCCAGCAGCTTGTGGGGCGCAATCAAACACAATGAGCAGTTCTTC.

This clonotype has more than one count but fewer than ten. The gene calls are TRBV9 and TRBJ1-5, with D hard to call. The germline gives CDR1 SGDLS, CDR2 YYNGEE. This CDR3 spans 13 amino acids. Trimming pared 0 bases from V and 6 bases from J, leaving 7 bases between. In nucleotides, the CDR3 is TGTGCCAGCAGCGTAGCCCCCGGTCAGCCCCAGCATTTT. This sequence encodes CASSVAPGQPQHF.

The rearrangement uses TRBV11-3 and TRBJ2-3; 8 bases line up with TRBD1. The CDR3 contains 16 residues. Unmatched junction bases numbered 7, after V lost 1 base and J lost 4 bases. CDR1 is SGHNT, CDR2 YENEEA, per germline. The CDR3 DNA reads as TGTGCCAGCAGCTTAGTGGCAGGGGGCGCGTCAGATACGCAGTATTTT. Its protein product is CASSLVAGGASDTQYF. Using reference TRBV11-3 and TRBJ2-3 for the parts outside the CDR3, the full variable domain is EAGVVQSPRYKIIEKKQPVAFWCNPISGHNTLYWYLQNLGQGPELLIRYENEEAVDDSQLPKDRFSAERLKGVDSTLKIQPAELGDSAVYLCASSLVAGGASDTQYFGPGTRLTVL.

This clonotype was observed a handful of times. The chain is built from TRBV2 and TRBJ2-7; D is possibly TRBD2 (5 bases). The CDR3 length is 11 residues. Trimming took 11 bases from V and 0 from J, leaving 8 bases between them. CDR1 and CDR2 from the germline V gene are SNHLY and FYNNEI. This chain's CDR3 is CALRDSYEQYF. The CDR3 region has the DNA TGTGCCCTACGGGACTCCTACGAGCAGTACTTC. The complete variable domain, with remaining parts taken from reference TRBV2 and TRBJ2-7, reads EPEVTQTPSHQVTQMGQEVILRCVPISNHLYFYWYRQILGQKVEFLVSFYNNEISEKSEIFDDQFSVERPDGSNFTLKIRSTKLEDSAMYFCALRDSYEQYFGPGTRLTVT.

The chain joins TRBV14 to TRBJ2-1, with D tentatively TRBD1 or TRBD2 (5 bases each). The V gene lost 1 base and the J gene lost 11 bases, with 18 bases spanning the gap. The CDR3 loop spans 15 amino acids. Looked up from germline, CDR1 is SGHDN and CDR2 is FVKESK. This CDR3 reads CASSQGQTRTGKQFF. CDR3 DNA sequence: TGTGCCAGCAGCCAAGGACAGACCCGGACGGGGAAGCAGTTCTTC.

Ten or more counts support this clonotype. J is TRBJ2-1 and V is TRBV27; 12 bases are shared with TRBD2. V gave up 5 bases and J gave up 7 bases; unmatched junction bases: 9. Germline values: CDR1 MNHEY, CDR2 SMNVEV (reference sequence). The CDR3 is made up of 16 amino acids. The CDR3 sequence is CASSTPSGGASNEQFF. The CDR3 DNA sequence: TGTGCCAGCAGTACACCTAGCGGGGGGGCGTCTAATGAGCAGTTCTTC.

This clonotype was detected only a few times. The gene calls are TRBV6-1 and TRBJ1-1, with no clear D. CDR3 size: 10 residues. Germline V CDR1 and CDR2: MNHNS, SASEGT. Between the trimmed V and J ends, which lost 7 bases and 6 bases, there was a span of 6 bases. The DNA of the CDR3 is TGTGCCAGCACCATCTCTGAAGCTTTCTTT. Protein: CASTISEAFF.

The table lists this clonotype with a few counts. The chain links TRBV12-3 or TRBV12-4 to TRBJ1-6; D uncertain. V gave up 1 base and J gave up 13 bases, with 8 bases separating them. This CDR3 has 12 amino acids. The CDR3 DNA reads as TGTGCCAGCAGTTTAGACATGATCCCCCTCCACTTT. Translating it yields CASSLDMIPLHF.

This clonotype was seen ten or more times. The rearrangement uses TRBV29-1 and TRBJ1-2; 7 bases line up with TRBD1. Germline CDR1 reads SQVTM; CDR2 reads ANQGSEA. CDR3 length: 15 amino acids. V shed 0 bases and J 2 bases; nucleotides not matched to a gene: 6. The CDR3 loop reads CSVEDGTAGNYGYTF. CDR3 DNA: TGCAGCGTTGAAGACGGGACAGCGGGAAACTATGGCTACACCTTC.

The chain employs TRBV3-1 and TRBJ1-5; a weak D match, TRBD1 (5 bases). CDR3 length equals 16 residues. Trimming took off 0 bases at V and 6 bases at J, with 15 bases between the two ends. Germline V lookup: CDR1 LGHDT, CDR2 YNNKEL (reference sequence). The DNA for the CDR3 is TGTGCCAGCAGCCAAGATGTCGACAGTTCGGGTCAGCCCCAGCATTTT. Protein product: CASSQDVDSSGQPQHF. The full variable domain, with the rest looked up from reference TRBV3-1 and TRBJ1-5, is DTAVSQTPKYLVTQMGNDKSIKCEQNLGHDTMYWYKQDSKKFLKIMFSYNNKELIINETVPNRFSPKSPDKAHLNLHINSLELGDSAVYFCASSQDVDSSGQPQHFGDGTRLSIL.

The chain recombines TRBV11-2 with TRBJ2-2, with 8 bases matching TRBD1. Germline CDR1 and CDR2: SGHAT and FQNNGV. The CDR3 has 16 amino acids. J was trimmed by 1 base and V by 0 bases; bases with no gene match: 1. CDR3 loop: CASSLETGENTGELFF. The CDR3 coding sequence is TGTGCCAGCAGCTTAGAGACAGGGGAGAACACCGGGGAGCTGTTTTTT.

This chain links TRBV5-1 with TRBJ1-1; D not resolved. Trimming removed 1 base from V and 7 bases from J, with 11 bases in between. The germline V gene encodes CDR1 SGHRS and CDR2 YFSETQ. The CDR3 runs 13 residues. The chain's CDR3 is CASSLPPGGEAFF. In DNA form, the CDR3 reads TGCGCCAGCAGCTTGCCACCTGGAGGTGAAGCTTTCTTT.

A few counts support this clonotype. The J gene is TRBJ2-5, the V gene TRBV7-9; D unclear. The CDR3 has 15 residues. V lost 1 base to trimming and J lost 2 bases, with 11 bases between them. Germline assignment: CDR1 SEHNR and CDR2 FQNEAQ (reference sequence). Here the CDR3 reads CASSLGSLSQETQYF. The DNA of the CDR3 is TGTGCCAGCAGCTTAGGAAGTCTGTCGCAAGAGACCCAGTACTTC.

This chain connects TRBV25-1 to TRBJ1-2; D is ambiguous. CDR1 and CDR2 from the germline V gene are MGHDK and SYGVNS. The CDR3 covers 13 residues. Trimming stripped 3 bases from V and 1 base from J, with 6 bases between. The chain's CDR3 is CASSDSNNYGYTF. The CDR3 DNA sequence: TGTGCCAGCAGTGATTCCAATAACTATGGCTACACCTTC.

Worth noting for this clonotype: Since a much larger clone is just one base distant, this may be a read error. The rearrangement links TRBV12-3 or TRBV12-4 to TRBJ2-5, with 8 bases fitting TRBD1. The CDR3 contains 15 residues. The CDR3 loop reads CASTQGAGVQGTQYF. CDR3 bases: TGTGCCAGCACCCAGGGGGCCGGGGTACAAGGGACCCAGTACTTC.

This clonotype was detected ten times or more. The chain carries TRBV4-3 and TRBJ2-1; D possibly corresponds to TRBD2 (6 bases). The germline gives CDR1 LGHNA, CDR2 YSLEER. The CDR3 is 14 amino acids. V lost 1 base to trimming and J lost 7 bases, with 11 bases between them. DNA of the CDR3: TGCGCCAGCAGCCAAGGTCGGGAGAGTAATGAGCAGTTCTTC. Translating it yields CASSQGRESNEQFF.

V usage is TRBV7-9 and J usage is TRBJ2-4; D uncertain. Trimming removed 1 base from V and 4 bases from J, with 17 bases in between. Germline values: CDR1 SEHNR, CDR2 FQNEAQ (reference sequence). CDR3 length: 17 residues. CDR3 sequence (DNA): TGTGCCAGCAGCTTAGGGTCTTCGCTGGGCCCTAAAAACATTCAGTACTTC. It is translated as CASSLGSSLGPKNIQYF.